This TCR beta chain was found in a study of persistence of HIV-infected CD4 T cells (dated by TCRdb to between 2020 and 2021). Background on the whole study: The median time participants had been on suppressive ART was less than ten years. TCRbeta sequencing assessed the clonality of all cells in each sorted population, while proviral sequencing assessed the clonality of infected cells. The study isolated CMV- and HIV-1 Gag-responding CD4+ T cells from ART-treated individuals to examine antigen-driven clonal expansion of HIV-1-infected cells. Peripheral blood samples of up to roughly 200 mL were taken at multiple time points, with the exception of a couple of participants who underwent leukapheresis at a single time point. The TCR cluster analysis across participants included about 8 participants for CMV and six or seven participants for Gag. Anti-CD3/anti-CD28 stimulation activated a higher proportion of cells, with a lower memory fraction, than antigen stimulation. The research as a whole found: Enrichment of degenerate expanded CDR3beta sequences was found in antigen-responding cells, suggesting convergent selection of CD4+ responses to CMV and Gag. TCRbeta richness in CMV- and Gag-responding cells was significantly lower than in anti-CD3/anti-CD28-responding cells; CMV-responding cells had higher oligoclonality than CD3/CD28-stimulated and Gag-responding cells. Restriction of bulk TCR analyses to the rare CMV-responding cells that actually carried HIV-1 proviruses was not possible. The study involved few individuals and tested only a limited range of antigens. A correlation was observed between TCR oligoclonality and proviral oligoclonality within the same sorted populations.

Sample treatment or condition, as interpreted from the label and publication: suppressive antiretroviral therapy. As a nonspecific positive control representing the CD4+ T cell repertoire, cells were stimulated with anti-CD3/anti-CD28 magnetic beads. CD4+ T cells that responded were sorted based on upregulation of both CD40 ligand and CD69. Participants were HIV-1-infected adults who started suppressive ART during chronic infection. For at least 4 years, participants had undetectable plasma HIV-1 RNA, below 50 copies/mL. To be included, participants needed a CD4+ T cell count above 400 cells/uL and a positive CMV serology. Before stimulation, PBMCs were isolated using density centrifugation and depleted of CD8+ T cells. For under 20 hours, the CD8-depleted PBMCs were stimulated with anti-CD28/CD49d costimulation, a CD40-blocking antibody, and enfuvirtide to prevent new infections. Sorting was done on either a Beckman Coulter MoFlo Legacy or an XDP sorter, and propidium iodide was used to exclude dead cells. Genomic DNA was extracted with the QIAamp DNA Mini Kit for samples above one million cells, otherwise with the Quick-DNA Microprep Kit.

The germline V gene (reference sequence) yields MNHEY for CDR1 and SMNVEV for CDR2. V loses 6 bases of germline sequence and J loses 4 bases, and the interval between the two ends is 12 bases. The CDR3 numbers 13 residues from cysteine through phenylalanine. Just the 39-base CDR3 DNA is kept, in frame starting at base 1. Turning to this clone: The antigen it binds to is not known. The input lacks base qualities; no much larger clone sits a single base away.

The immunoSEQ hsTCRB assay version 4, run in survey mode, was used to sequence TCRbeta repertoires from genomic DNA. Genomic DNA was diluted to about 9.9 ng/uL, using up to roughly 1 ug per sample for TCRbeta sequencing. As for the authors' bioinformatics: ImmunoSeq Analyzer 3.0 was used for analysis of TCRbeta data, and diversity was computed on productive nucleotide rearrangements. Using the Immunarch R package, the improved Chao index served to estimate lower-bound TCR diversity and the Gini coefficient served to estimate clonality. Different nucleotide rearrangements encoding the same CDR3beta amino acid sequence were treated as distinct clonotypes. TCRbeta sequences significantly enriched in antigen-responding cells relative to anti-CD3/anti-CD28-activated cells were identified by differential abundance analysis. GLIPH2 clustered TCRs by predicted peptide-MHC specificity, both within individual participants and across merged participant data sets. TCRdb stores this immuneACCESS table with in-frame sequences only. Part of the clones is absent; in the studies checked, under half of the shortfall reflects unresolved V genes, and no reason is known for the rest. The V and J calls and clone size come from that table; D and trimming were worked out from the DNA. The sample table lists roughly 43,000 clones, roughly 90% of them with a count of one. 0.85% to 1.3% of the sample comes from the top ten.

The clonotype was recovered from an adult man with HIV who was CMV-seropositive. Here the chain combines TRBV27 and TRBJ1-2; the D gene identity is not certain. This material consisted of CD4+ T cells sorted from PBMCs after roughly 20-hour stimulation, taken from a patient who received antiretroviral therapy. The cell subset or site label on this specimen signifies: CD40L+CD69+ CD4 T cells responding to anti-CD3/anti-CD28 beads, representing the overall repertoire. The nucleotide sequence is TGTGCCAGCAGCCCTAGGTCGGGCTATGGCTACACCTTC. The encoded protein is CASSPRSGYGYTF.